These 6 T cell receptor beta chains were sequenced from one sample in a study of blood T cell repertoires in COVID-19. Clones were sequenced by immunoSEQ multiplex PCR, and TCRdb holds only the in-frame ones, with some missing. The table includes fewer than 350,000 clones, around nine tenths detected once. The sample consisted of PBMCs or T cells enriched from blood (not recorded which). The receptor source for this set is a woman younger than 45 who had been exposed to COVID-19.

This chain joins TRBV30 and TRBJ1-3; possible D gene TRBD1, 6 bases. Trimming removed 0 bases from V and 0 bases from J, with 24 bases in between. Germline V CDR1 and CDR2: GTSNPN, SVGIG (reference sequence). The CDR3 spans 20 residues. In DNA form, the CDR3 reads TGTGCCTGGAGTGTCCTTATAACCGGCGGGGGGCGCAGCTCTGGAAACACCATATATTTT. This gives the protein CAWSVLITGGGRSSGNTIYF.

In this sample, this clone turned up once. Written as DNA, the CDR3 is TGTGCCAGCAGCGGGACTAGCGGGAGGCTTGGGGGATCCACAGATACGCAGTATTTT. It specifies CASSGTSGRLGGSTDTQYF. The rearrangement uses TRBV9 and TRBJ2-3, with 14 bases that match TRBD2. Germline V gives CDR1 SGDLS, CDR2 YYNGEE. This CDR3 has 19 residues. The ends lost 3 bases at V and 2 bases at J; junction bases unmatched: 11.

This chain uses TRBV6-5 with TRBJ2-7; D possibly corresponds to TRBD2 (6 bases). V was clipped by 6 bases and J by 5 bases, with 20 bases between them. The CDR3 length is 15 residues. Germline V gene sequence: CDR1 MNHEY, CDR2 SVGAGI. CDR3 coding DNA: TGTGCCAGCAGCAGGGAATCGAGCGGGTCCGACGAGCAGTACTTC. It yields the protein CASSRESSGSDEQYF.

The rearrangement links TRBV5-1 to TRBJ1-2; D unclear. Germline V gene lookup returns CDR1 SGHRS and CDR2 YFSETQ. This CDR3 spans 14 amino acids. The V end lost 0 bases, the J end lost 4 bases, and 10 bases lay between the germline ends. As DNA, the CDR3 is TGCGCCAGCAGCTTGGGAGATCCGGGCTATGGCTACACCTTC. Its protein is CASSLGDPGYGYTF.

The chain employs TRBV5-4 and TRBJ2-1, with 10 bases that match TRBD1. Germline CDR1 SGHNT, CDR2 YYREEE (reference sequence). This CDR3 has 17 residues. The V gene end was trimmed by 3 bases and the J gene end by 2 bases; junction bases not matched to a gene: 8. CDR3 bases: TGTGCCAGCAGCTGGGAGCCGGGACAGGGGCCCTACAATGAGCAGTTCTTC. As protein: CASSWEPGQGPYNEQFF.

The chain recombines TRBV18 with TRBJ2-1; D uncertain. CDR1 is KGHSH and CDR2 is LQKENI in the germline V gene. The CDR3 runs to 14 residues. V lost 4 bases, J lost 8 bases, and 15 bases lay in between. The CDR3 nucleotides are TGTGCCAGCTCACAGCGTAGTAATGTCGATGAGCAGTTCTTC. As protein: CASSQRSNVDEQFF.